The 3 T cell receptor beta chains presented below share a single source sample, sequenced in a study of early T cells in non-severe SARS-CoV-2 infection (dated by TCRdb to the early 2020s). Library generation was performed with 5' RACE. Sequencing used a NextSeq 500. In TCRdb, the public reads were trimmed at Q25 with fastp and aligned with MiXCR, with productive beta chains retained. Rows with a matching CDR3 protein are joined into one entry that keeps the most common DNA and genes. This sample lists tens of thousands of distinct CDR3 sequences; around 8.4% were detected once. The leading ten clones occupy under 5.5% of the sample. The source material was whole blood. The source of these receptors is an adult who was a healthcare worker with PCR-confirmed SARS-CoV-2 infection or an uninfected control (not recorded which).

The sample holds many counts of this clonotype. The V call is TRBV6-5, the J call TRBJ2-6; 8 bases fit TRBD1. Germline CDR1 and CDR2: MNHEY and SVGAGI. The CDR3 is made up of 17 amino acids. The V segment lost 5 bases and the J segment 4 bases; nucleotides outside the gene matches: 10. CDR3 loop: CASSLGQGGPGANVLTF. Here the CDR3 DNA reads TGTGCCAGCAGTCTCGGACAGGGAGGTCCAGGGGCCAACGTCCTGACTTTC.

This clonotype was detected only a few times. The chain is built from TRBV6-2 or TRBV6-3 and TRBJ2-1, with TRBD2 as a possible D gene (5 bases). There are 13 residues in the CDR3. Trimming cost V 2 bases and J 3 bases, with 5 bases left between them. Germline-derived CDR1 and CDR2 are MNHEY and SVGEGT. Here the CDR3 DNA reads TGTGCCAGCAGTTACCGGGACTACAATGAGCAGTTCTTC. It codes for CASSYRDYNEQFF.

Many counts were recorded for this clonotype. The genes are TRBV20-1 and TRBJ2-7, with a tentative D call TRBD1 (6 bases). This CDR3 has 14 residues. V was trimmed by 1 base and J by 5 bases, leaving 15 bases between them. CDR1 is DFQATT, CDR2 SNEGSKA, per germline (reference sequence). The CDR3 loop reads CSARGMGRGHEQYF. The CDR3 DNA reads as TGCAGTGCTAGAGGGATGGGCAGGGGCCACGAGCAGTACTTC.